This TCR beta chain was observed in a study of technical replicates of blood from a handful of donors. Using immunoSEQ multiplex PCR, the repertoire was profiled, and TCRdb retains in-frame clones only, with some absent. The data show about 54,000 clones, about 95% seen once. The V end lost 3 bases, the J end lost 3 bases, and 9 bases lay between the germline ends. The CDR3 spans 13 residues. The germline V gene has CDR1 MDHEN and CDR2 SYDVKM. The clonotype originates from a human donor in good health. Source material: T cells isolated from PBMCs. The J gene is TRBJ2-7, the V gene TRBV28; TRBD1 is a possible D gene (5 bases). For the CDR3, the DNA is TGTGCCAGCAGTTTTTATAGGGGCTACGAGCAGTACTTC. It specifies CASSFYRGYEQYF.